These 22 T cell receptor beta chains originate from one sample sequenced in a study of cytomegalovirus exposure and HLA in healthy donors. The PCR contained 60 Vbeta and 13 Jbeta primers. Sequenced by immunoSEQ multiplex PCR; TCRdb stores in-frame clones only, minus some. The data contain roughly 100,000 clones, roughly 75% of them seen just once; the ten biggest clones take up about 0.79%. The sample consisted of PBMCs. The receptors shown here come from a woman in her fifties or sixties in good health and CMV-seronegative.

This clone has just one count. This chain connects TRBV27 to TRBJ2-6; D is possibly TRBD2 (6 bases). Germline V gives CDR1 MNHEY, CDR2 SMNVEV (reference sequence). Trimming stripped 3 bases from V and 0 bases from J, with 12 bases between. This CDR3 has 17 residues. CDR3 residues: CASSFGGPSSGANVLTF. CDR3 sequence (DNA): TGTGCCAGCAGTTTCGGAGGGCCTTCCTCTGGGGCCAACGTCCTGACTTTC.

This clone was recorded only once. The chain has TRBV30 and TRBJ1-5, with a weak D call TRBD1 (6 bases). Germline V gives CDR1 GTSNPN, CDR2 SVGIG (reference sequence). V was trimmed by 1 base and J by 7 bases, leaving 8 bases between them. The CDR3 is made up of 12 amino acids. The CDR3 DNA sequence: TGTGCCTGGAGTGACAGGGAACAGCCCCAGCATTTT. This encodes CAWSDREQPQHF.

This clone has a handful of counts. The chain recombines TRBV5-6 with TRBJ1-6, with no clear D. The CDR3 loop spans 13 amino acids. The germline V and J ends were trimmed by 7 bases and 6 bases, with 11 bases remaining between them. Germline CDR1 SGHDT, CDR2 YYEEEE. CDR3 in amino acids: CASGLLSNSPLHF. The CDR3 DNA reads as TGTGCCAGCGGGCTTCTTAGTAATTCACCCCTCCACTTT. The variable domain in full, completed from reference TRBV5-6 and TRBJ1-6, reads DAGVTQSPTHLIKTRGQQVTLRCSPKSGHDTVSWYQQALGQGPQFIFQYYEEEERQRGNFPDRFSGHQFPNYSSELNVNALLLGDSALYLCASGLLSNSPLHFGNGTRLTVT.

This sequence joins TRBV5-6 and TRBJ1-4; the match to TRBD1 covers 10 bases. Germline CDR1 and CDR2: SGHDT and YYEEEE. The CDR3 contains 14 residues. The V segment lost 6 bases and the J segment 8 bases; nucleotides outside the gene matches: 7. The CDR3 DNA follows: TGTGCCAGCACCTGGGGGACAGGGGTGGAAAAACTGTTTTTT. Amino acid sequence: CASTWGTGVEKLFF. The whole variable domain, filled in from reference TRBV5-6 and TRBJ1-4, reads DAGVTQSPTHLIKTRGQQVTLRCSPKSGHDTVSWYQQALGQGPQFIFQYYEEEERQRGNFPDRFSGHQFPNYSSELNVNALLLGDSALYLCASTWGTGVEKLFFGSGTQLSVL.

The chain uses TRBV6-5 and TRBJ1-4; tentatively, D is TRBD1 (6 bases). The CDR3 covers 13 residues. Trimming removed 4 bases from V and 6 bases from J, with 9 bases in between. Germline V lookup: CDR1 MNHEY, CDR2 SVGAGI. CDR3 sequence (DNA): TGTGCCAGCAGTTCGGACAGAGATGAAAAACTGTTTTTT. Amino acids: CASSSDRDEKLFF.

This sequence joins TRBV4-3 and TRBJ1-6; no clear D gene. V dropped 0 bases and J dropped 9 bases, with 15 bases sitting between them. CDR1 LGHNA and CDR2 YSLEER come from the germline V gene. There are 16 residues in the CDR3. The CDR3 coding sequence is TGCGCCAGCAGCCAAGAAGCCAAGCCTTTTGGTTCACCCCTCCACTTT. Translated: CASSQEAKPFGSPLHF.

The chain carries TRBV5-8 and TRBJ2-7; maybe TRBD1 (6 bases). The germline gives CDR1 SGHTS, CDR2 YDEGEE. The V and J ends lost 10 bases and 5 bases respectively, with 16 bases between them. The CDR3 is 12 amino acids. CDR3 sequence reads: CAVSDRSDEQYF. In DNA form, the CDR3 reads TGTGCCGTATCCGACAGGTCAGACGAGCAGTACTTC.

The rearrangement joins TRBV25-1 to TRBJ2-2; 8 positions agree with TRBD1. The germline gives CDR1 MGHDK, CDR2 SYGVNS. The CDR3 spans 16 residues. V dropped 3 bases and J dropped 4; count of bases not matched to a gene: 7. The CDR3 spells CASSDQQGDPTGELFF. For the CDR3, the DNA is TGTGCCAGCAGTGATCAACAGGGGGACCCCACCGGGGAGCTGTTTTTT.

This chain connects TRBV5-6 to TRBJ1-3; D is possibly TRBD1 (6 bases). The CDR3 loop spans 15 amino acids. V lost 2 bases to trimming and J lost 3 bases, with 12 bases between them. The germline CDR1 and CDR2 sequences are SGHDT and YYEEEE. The CDR3 DNA reads TGTGCCAGCAGCTTTGGGGGGGCCGGTGGAAACACCATATATTTT. It translates to CASSFGGAGGNTIYF.

The chain recombines TRBV7-9 with TRBJ1-5, with D uncertain. Trimming pared 1 base from V and 8 bases from J, leaving 6 bases between. This CDR3 has 12 amino acids. The germline V gene has CDR1 SEHNR and CDR2 FQNEAQ (reference sequence). This CDR3 is CASSLEGEPQHF. CDR3 sequence (DNA): TGTGCCAGCAGCTTAGAGGGAGAGCCCCAGCATTTT.

The chain uses TRBV2 and TRBJ2-3, with 8 bases matching TRBD1. The CDR3 is 12 residues long. The trim removed 1 base at V and 9 bases at J, leaving 0 bases unmatched. Germline CDR1 reads SNHLY; CDR2 reads FYNNEI. CDR3: CASSEGQGTQYF. DNA of the CDR3: TGTGCCAGCAGTGAAGGACAGGGGACGCAGTATTTT.

Comments on this clone: The same CDR3 arises from other DNA sequences in this sample as well. The V and J genes are TRBV28 and TRBJ1-5, with TRBD1 matching 9 bases. Germline V gene lookup returns CDR1 MDHEN and CDR2 SYDVKM. The trim removed 9 bases at V and 7 bases at J, leaving 10 bases unmatched. CDR3 size: 14 residues. CDR3: CASSVGTGTQPQHF. CDR3 DNA sequence: TGTGCCAGTTCGGTGGGGACAGGGACCCAGCCCCAGCATTTT.

This clone has a handful of counts. Mismatch with germline at one junction end may stem from a read error. V is TRBV6-6 and J is TRBJ2-7, with 8 bases matching TRBD1. The CDR3 is 15 amino acids. Germline CDR1 MNHNY, CDR2 SVGAGI (reference sequence). For the CDR3, the DNA is TGTGCCAGCAGTTACTCGAATCCAGGGACAGGATTATCCCACTTC. This sequence encodes CASSYSNPGTGLSHF.

This chain uses TRBV14 with TRBJ2-1; TRBD2 matches at 7 bases. The CDR3 totals 15 residues. The V and J ends lost 3 bases and 4 bases, in that order; junction bases with no gene match: 6. From germline, CDR1 is SGHDN and CDR2 FVKESK. The CDR3 DNA is TGTGCCAGCAGCCAGCGGGACTACCCTTACAATGAGCAGTTCTTC. This sequence encodes CASSQRDYPYNEQFF.

The chain recombines TRBV6-6 with TRBJ1-1; no firm D call. The germline V gene encodes CDR1 MNHNY and CDR2 SVGAGI (reference sequence). Trimming pared 5 bases from V and 0 bases from J, leaving 13 bases between. The CDR3 has 15 amino acids. In DNA, the CDR3 is TGTGCCAGCAGTCACCCCCGACAAATGAACACTGAAGCTTTCTTT. As protein: CASSHPRQMNTEAFF.

This clone occurred a few times. The chain has TRBV5-1 and TRBJ2-1, with TRBD1 as a possible D gene (6 bases). This CDR3 has 16 amino acids. Germline CDR1 and CDR2: SGHRS and YFSETQ. With 3 bases removed from V and 7 bases from J, the gap between germline ends came to 20 bases. CDR3 residues: CASSSVLGALGNEQFF. The CDR3 bases are TGCGCCAGCAGCTCAGTACTGGGGGCGCTGGGGAATGAGCAGTTCTTC. Variable domain in full (rest from reference TRBV5-1 and TRBJ2-1): KAGVTQTPRYLIKTRGQQVTLSCSPISGHRSVSWYQQTPGQGLQFLFEYFSETQRNKGNFPGRFSGRQFSNSRSEMNVSTLELGDSALYLCASSSVLGALGNEQFFGPGTRLTVL.

The CDR3 bases are TGTGCCAGCAGCCTAGGGACCCCGAGGGAAGGCTACACCTTC. This translates into CASSLGTPREGYTF. V and J are TRBV7-9 and TRBJ1-2; TRBD1 is a possible D gene (5 bases). The CDR3 contains 14 residues. Looked up from germline, CDR1 is SEHNR and CDR2 is FQNEAQ (reference sequence). Deletions cut 5 bases from V and 8 bases from J, with 18 bases between.

The V gene is TRBV5-4, the J gene TRBJ2-6; weak D call: TRBD2 (6 bases). The CDR3 covers 17 residues. Germline V gives CDR1 SGHNT, CDR2 YYREEE (reference sequence). V lost 4 bases to trimming and J lost 2 bases, with 16 bases between them. The DNA of the CDR3 is TGTGCCAGCAGCCCAACAGGAGGGTCACCTGGGGCCAACGTCCTGACTTTC. Translation gives CASSPTGGSPGANVLTF.

The V and J genes are TRBV5-1 and TRBJ2-2; 14 bases match TRBD2. The junction had 10 bases not matched to a gene; V was cut back by 7 bases and J by 2 bases. Germline values: CDR1 SGHRS, CDR2 YFSETQ. This CDR3 is built from 18 residues. Here the CDR3 reads CASSSRTSGGTNTGELFF. CDR3 bases: TGCGCCAGCTCTAGCCGGACTAGCGGGGGGACAAACACCGGGGAGCTGTTTTTT.

The rearrangement joins TRBV6-5 to TRBJ2-7, with D perhaps matching TRBD2 (5 bases). The germline V gene has CDR1 MNHEY and CDR2 SVGAGI. CDR3 length: 15 residues. The V gene lost 0 bases and the J gene lost 0 bases, with 9 bases spanning the gap. The CDR3 sequence: CASSYSSASSYEQYF. DNA of the CDR3: TGTGCCAGCAGTTACTCTAGCGCGAGCTCCTACGAGCAGTACTTC.

The genes are TRBV5-1 and TRBJ2-7; TRBD2 aligns across 12 bases. CDR1 is SGHRS, CDR2 YFSETQ, per germline. With 0 bases clipped from V and 5 bases from J, the junction kept 3 bases outside the gene matches. The CDR3 is 15 amino acids. The CDR3 is CASSLGASGGDEQYF. DNA of the CDR3: TGCGCCAGCAGCTTGGGAGCTAGCGGGGGGGACGAGCAGTACTTC.

The chain recombines TRBV7-9 with TRBJ2-2; 12 bases line up with TRBD2. Germline CDR1 SEHNR, CDR2 FQNEAQ (reference sequence). J lost 6 bases, V lost 4 bases, and 6 bases had no gene match. There are 16 residues in the CDR3. CDR3 sequence: CASSSTSGGFAGELFF. CDR3 nucleotide sequence: TGTGCCAGCAGCTCCACTAGCGGGGGGTTCGCCGGGGAGCTGTTTTTT.